This T cell receptor beta chain was sequenced for a study of T cell changes during pregnancy in multiple sclerosis. TCRdb keeps only in-frame clones here, not all; method: immunoSEQ multiplex PCR. The sample has 50,000 or so clones, about 89% seen once. The germline CDR1 and CDR2 sequences are SGHAT and FQNNGV. The CDR3 runs 14 residues. Trimming took off 2 bases at V and 7 bases at J, with 15 bases between the two ends. Sample: CD4+ T cells from peripheral blood mononuclear cells, taken after pregnancy. This clonotype was sampled from a female donor in good health, enrolled as a control in a pregnancy study. The V gene is TRBV11-2, the J gene TRBJ2-7, with a possible D match to TRBD1 (7 bases). The DNA of the CDR3 is TGTGCCAGCAGCTTAAGACAGGGACTTGGGGAGCAGTACTTC. Amino acid sequence: CASSLRQGLGEQYF.